This T cell receptor beta chain was sequenced for a study of identical twins. This clonotype has only a few counts. Antigen specificity is unknown. Trimming stripped 5 bases from V and 2 bases from J, with 16 bases between. The CDR3 is made up of 15 amino acids. Per the germline V gene, CDR1 is SNHLY and CDR2 is FYNNEI. A universal primer binding site was introduced by template switching. The final cDNA contained unique molecular identifiers. TCRdb re-called the 5' RACE reads with MiXCR, one entry per CDR3 protein. The sample holds fewer than 250,000 distinct CDR3 sequences, roughly 7% seen once. Findings of the study overall: Out-of-frame sharing of TCR alpha in monozygotic twins was underestimated by models. Abundant beta clonotypes from cord blood bore fewer insertions; memory repertoires lacked this pattern.

These data were also filed under a second study, of yellow fever vaccine responses in identical twins.

This TCR was recovered from a woman aged 18-29 years in good health. V and J are TRBV2 and TRBJ2-7; D might be TRBD1 (6 bases). What was sequenced was memory (CD45RO+) T cells sorted from blood. CDR3 DNA: TGTGCCAGCAGTTTGACAGGTGGCGGTCCCTACGAGCAGTACTTC. Translating gives CASSLTGGGPYEQYF.